These 8 T cell receptor beta chains came from one sample sequenced in a study of T-cell reconstitution after alpha-beta-depleted transplantation in children. Construction of the TCRbeta library involved unique molecular identifiers. TCRdb re-called the PCR reads through MiXCR, storing one row per CDR3 protein. The sample includes around 410,000 distinct CDR3 sequences, about a tenth seen only once; the top ten take roughly 5.5%. The sequenced sample was PBMCs from the stem cell graft donor, obtained from the stem cell graft. The receptors originated from a human donor who donated a stem cell graft to a child with acute myeloid leukemia.

This chain connects TRBV20-1 to TRBJ2-1; 10 bases line up with TRBD2. The V and J ends lost 6 bases and 8 bases, in that order; junction bases with no gene match: 10. The CDR3 extends over 14 amino acids. The germline gives CDR1 DFQATT, CDR2 SNEGSKA (reference sequence). CDR3 sequence: CSASRTSGLHEQFF. CDR3 in DNA: TGCAGTGCCAGTAGGACTAGCGGCTTACATGAGCAGTTCTTC.

The V gene is TRBV4-2, the J gene TRBJ1-4; unclear D gene. The germline CDR1 and CDR2 sequences are LGHNA and YNFKEQ. Trimming took 4 bases from V and 10 from J, leaving 19 bases between them. The CDR3 is made up of 15 amino acids. The CDR3, as DNA: TGTGCCAGCAGCCCCCAGCTGCTTATGGATGGAAAACTGTTTTTT. Amino acids: CASSPQLLMDGKLFF.

The chain combines TRBV3-1 with TRBJ1-1; the match to TRBD1 covers 8 bases. Unmatched junction bases numbered 5, after V lost 8 bases and J lost 3 bases. CDR1 is LGHDT and CDR2 is YNNKEL in the germline V gene (reference sequence). This CDR3 contains 13 residues. The CDR3, as DNA: TGTGCCAGCTGTTTACAGGGGGACACTGAAGCTTTCTTT. As protein: CASCLQGDTEAFF.

This clonotype was counted only a few times. V and J are TRBV15 and TRBJ1-2; D remains unclear. Trimming pared 6 bases from V and 1 base from J, leaving 6 bases between. This CDR3 spans 12 amino acids. Germline V gene data show CDR1 as LNHNV and CDR2 as YYDKDF (reference sequence). The chain's CDR3 is CATSQSNYGYTF. Written as DNA, the CDR3 is TGTGCCACCAGTCAGAGTAACTATGGCTACACCTTC.

The chain has TRBV6-5 and TRBJ2-7; 7 positions match TRBD2. CDR3 size: 15 residues. J gave up 4 bases and V 0 bases, and 6 bases lay outside the gene matches. CDR1 MNHEY and CDR2 SVGAGI come from the germline V gene. The CDR3 here is CASSYSSGSYYEQYF. Written as DNA, the CDR3 is TGTGCCAGCAGTTACTCTAGCGGGTCGTATTACGAGCAGTACTTC.

The genes are TRBV12-3 or TRBV12-4 and TRBJ1-2, with no clear D. V lost 1 base and J 2 bases, leaving 8 bases between the germline ends. This CDR3 is 14 amino acids long. The CDR3 is CASSLVHGNYGYTF. DNA of the CDR3: TGTGCCAGCAGTTTAGTCCACGGAAACTATGGCTACACCTTC.

This clonotype was counted a few times. CDR3 bases: TGTGCCAGCACCTTTACAGGGGCGAACACTGAAGCTTTCTTT. Translating it yields CASTFTGANTEAFF. This chain joins TRBV12-3 or TRBV12-4 and TRBJ1-1, with TRBD1 matching 7 bases. The CDR3 extends over 14 amino acids. V shed 7 bases, J shed 1 base, and the junction held 6 bases outside the gene matches.

Only a few counts were recorded for this clonotype. The J gene is TRBJ2-7, the V gene TRBV5-1; 9 bases match TRBD2. Germline V gives CDR1 SGHRS, CDR2 YFSETQ. The V segment lost 4 bases and the J segment 1 base; nucleotides outside the gene matches: 6. The length of the CDR3 is 15 residues. The CDR3 DNA follows: TGCGCCAGCAGCCCTATTAGCGGGAGTTCCTACGAGCAGTACTTC. Its protein is CASSPISGSSYEQYF.